This T cell receptor beta chain comes out of a study of blood T cell repertoires in COVID-19. About the study: Sources were T cells, B-cell-depleted T cells, or PBMCs; the material itself was cDNA or gDNA.

Produced via immunoSEQ multiplex PCR; TCRdb's table is partial and in-frame only. The sample includes 150,000 to 250,000 clones, around 90% of them seen just once. The V end lost 0 bases, the J end lost 3 bases, and 12 bases lay between the germline ends. Germline V gives CDR1 MGHRA, CDR2 YSYEKL. The CDR3 is 16 residues long. The sequence was collected from a woman younger than 45 who had recovered from COVID-19. This chain connects TRBV4-1 to TRBJ1-5, with D tentatively TRBD1 (5 bases). Material: PBMCs or T cells enriched from blood (not recorded which). The CDR3 nucleotides read TGCGCCAGCAGCCAAGATCATGGGGGGTACAATCAGCCCCAGCATTTT. Protein product: CASSQDHGGYNQPQHF.